This is a list of T cell receptor beta chains from one sample in a study of blood T cell repertoires in COVID-19. Clones were read by immunoSEQ multiplex PCR, and TCRdb kept only the in-frame ones, dropping some. The sample contains more than 150,000 clones, around 84% of which appear only once. The sequenced sample was PBMCs or T cells enriched from blood (not recorded which). These receptors all come from a woman in her forties or fifties who had recovered from COVID-19. Each CDR3 is given with its conserved first and last residue. The D gene is left open where the match is weak. Rows give clone size only sometimes, using once, few, many, or a class for an expanded clone.

CDR3aa: CASSLGGQKNEKLFF; CDR3nt: TGTGCCAGCAGCTTAGGGGGACAGAAGAATGAAAAACTGTTTTTT; abundance: .; j_gene: TRBJ1-4; d_gene: TRBD1; v_gene: TRBV7-9
CDR3aa: CASSSSQSSYNEQFF; CDR3nt: TGTGCCAGCAGTTCGTCACAGAGCTCCTACAATGAGCAGTTCTTC; abundance: .; j_gene: TRBJ2-1; d_gene: .; v_gene: TRBV27
CDR3aa: CASSLGSGGTDTQYF; CDR3nt: TGTGCCAGCAGCTTAGGTAGCGGGGGGACAGATACGCAGTATTTT; abundance: .; j_gene: TRBJ2-3; d_gene: TRBD2; v_gene: TRBV7-9
CDR3aa: CASSSGRRSYNEQFF; CDR3nt: TGTGCCAGCAGCTCCGGGAGAAGGTCCTACAATGAGCAGTTCTTC; abundance: .; j_gene: TRBJ2-1; d_gene: .; v_gene: TRBV7-2
CDR3aa: CASSSGLPQSEQYF; CDR3nt: TGTGCCAGCAGTTCGGGACTACCACAAAGCGAGCAGTACTTC; abundance: .; j_gene: TRBJ2-7; d_gene: TRBD2; v_gene: TRBV6-2/TRBV6-3
CDR3aa: CASSLGQYATNEKLFF; CDR3nt: TGTGCCAGTAGTCTGGGACAGTATGCAACTAATGAAAAACTGTTTTTT; abundance: .; j_gene: TRBJ1-4; d_gene: TRBD1; v_gene: TRBV19
CDR3aa: CASSSLGQGLSEKLFF; CDR3nt: TGTGCCAGCAGCTCCCTGGGACAGGGGTTGAGTGAAAAACTGTTTTTT; abundance: .; j_gene: TRBJ1-4; d_gene: TRBD1; v_gene: TRBV7-6
CDR3aa: CASSFSGAGAIYEQYF; CDR3nt: TGTGCCAGCAGCTTTTCAGGCGCGGGGGCTATCTACGAGCAGTACTTC; abundance: .; j_gene: TRBJ2-7; d_gene: .; v_gene: TRBV11-3
CDR3aa: CASSSPTVSLPEAFF; CDR3nt: TGTGCCAGCAGTTCCCCGACAGTTTCCCTCCCTGAAGCTTTCTTT; abundance: .; j_gene: TRBJ1-1; d_gene: .; v_gene: TRBV28
CDR3aa: CASSYRGSNEKLFF; CDR3nt: TGTGCCAGCAGCTACAGGGGTTCTAATGAAAAACTGTTTTTT; abundance: .; j_gene: TRBJ1-4; d_gene: TRBD1; v_gene: TRBV7-9
CDR3aa: CASSQQGNPHEQYF; CDR3nt: TGCGCCAGCAGCCAGCAGGGGAACCCGCACGAGCAGTACTTC; abundance: .; j_gene: TRBJ2-7; d_gene: .; v_gene: TRBV4-1
CDR3aa: CASSGQGLSTEAFF; CDR3nt: TGTGCCAGCAGCGGACAGGGATTGAGCACTGAAGCTTTCTTT; abundance: .; j_gene: TRBJ1-1; d_gene: TRBD1; v_gene: TRBV5-6
CDR3aa: CASSMYIGTANQPQHF; CDR3nt: TGTGCCAGTAGTATGTACATCGGGACAGCAAATCAGCCCCAGCATTTT; abundance: .; j_gene: TRBJ1-5; d_gene: TRBD1; v_gene: TRBV19
CDR3aa: CASSFATDTQYF; CDR3nt: TGTGCCAGCAGCTTCGCGACAGATACGCAGTATTTT; abundance: .; j_gene: TRBJ2-3; d_gene: .; v_gene: TRBV28
CDR3aa: CASSKLSIQGNQPQHF; CDR3nt: TGTGCCAGCAGCAAATTGAGCATCCAGGGCAATCAGCCCCAGCATTTT; abundance: .; j_gene: TRBJ1-5; d_gene: .; v_gene: TRBV21-1
CDR3aa: CASSYPTETSPTDTQYF; CDR3nt: TGTGCCAGCAGTTACCCAACGGAGACTAGTCCCACAGATACGCAGTATTTT; abundance: .; j_gene: TRBJ2-3; d_gene: .; v_gene: TRBV6-2/TRBV6-3
CDR3aa: CASSARDTSWGYTF; CDR3nt: TGTGCCAGCAGTGCCCGGGACACCTCGTGGGGCTACACCTTC; abundance: once; j_gene: TRBJ1-2; d_gene: .; v_gene: TRBV6-1
CDR3aa: CASSVDRAGGGYTF; CDR3nt: TGTGCCAGCAGCGTGGACAGGGCGGGTGGAGGCTACACCTTC; abundance: few; j_gene: TRBJ1-2; d_gene: TRBD1; v_gene: TRBV5-4
CDR3aa: CASSPASQGATNEKLFF; CDR3nt: TGTGCCAGCTCACCAGCTTCACAGGGGGCAACTAATGAAAAACTGTTTTTT; abundance: .; j_gene: TRBJ1-4; d_gene: TRBD1; v_gene: TRBV18
CDR3aa: CASSPRAGGGQVAFF; CDR3nt: TGTGCCAGCAGCCCCAGGGCAGGGGGCGGACAGGTAGCTTTCTTT; abundance: few; j_gene: TRBJ1-1; d_gene: TRBD1; v_gene: TRBV5-8